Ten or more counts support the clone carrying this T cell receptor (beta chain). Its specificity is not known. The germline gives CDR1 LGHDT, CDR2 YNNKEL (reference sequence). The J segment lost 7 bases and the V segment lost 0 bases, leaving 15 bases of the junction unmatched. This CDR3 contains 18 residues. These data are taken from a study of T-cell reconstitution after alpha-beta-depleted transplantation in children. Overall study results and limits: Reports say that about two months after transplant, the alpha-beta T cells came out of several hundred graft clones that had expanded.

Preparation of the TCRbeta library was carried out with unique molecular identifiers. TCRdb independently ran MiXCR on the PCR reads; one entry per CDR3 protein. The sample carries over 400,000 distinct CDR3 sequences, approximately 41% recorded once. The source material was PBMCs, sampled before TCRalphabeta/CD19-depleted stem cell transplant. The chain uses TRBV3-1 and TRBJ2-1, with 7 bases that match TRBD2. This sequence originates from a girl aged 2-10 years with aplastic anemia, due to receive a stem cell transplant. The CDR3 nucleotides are TGTGCCAGCAGCCAAGATAGTGTTTTGGTTATCGGGGGGAATGAGCAGTTCTTC. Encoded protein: CASSQDSVLVIGGNEQFF.